Listed here are 28 T cell receptor beta chains from one sample, sequenced in a study of cytotoxic CD8 clonotypes in ibrutinib-treated CLL. Here immunoSEQ multiplex PCR was the method, and the copy in TCRdb shows in-frame clones only, minus some. This table has around 150,000 clones, over 75% appearing once. The source material was PBMCs, sampled after 36 months of ibrutinib treatment. The receptor source for this set is a human donor with chronic lymphocytic leukemia.

The chain joins TRBV18 to TRBJ1-4; D gene uncertain. Germline V lookup: CDR1 KGHSH, CDR2 LQKENI. CDR3 length equals 15 residues. With 5 bases removed from V and 8 bases from J, the gap between germline ends came to 18 bases. The CDR3 DNA sequence: TGTGCCAGCTCATCATTGACCGACCCCGGGGAAAAACTGTTTTTT. It yields the protein CASSSLTDPGEKLFF. The full variable domain, with the rest looked up from reference TRBV18 and TRBJ1-4, is NAGVMQNPRHLVRRRGQEARLRCSPMKGHSHVYWYRQLPEEGLKFMVYLQKENIIDESGMPKERFSAEFPKEGPSILRIQQVVRGDSAAYFCASSSLTDPGEKLFFGSGTQLSVL.

V is TRBV28 and J is TRBJ2-5; TRBD2 matches 8 bases. CDR1 is MDHEN, CDR2 SYDVKM, per germline. The CDR3 contains 14 residues. The trim removed 5 bases at V and 6 bases at J, leaving 8 bases unmatched. The CDR3 loop reads CASSRTGGAKTQYF. CDR3 DNA: TGTGCCAGCAGTCGAACGGGGGGGGCAAAGACCCAGTACTTC.

Here the CDR3 reads CASSLAGGGKPWEQYF. The DNA of the CDR3 is TGCGCCAGCAGCTTGGCGGGGGGAGGGAAGCCTTGGGAGCAGTACTTC. V usage is TRBV5-1 and J usage is TRBJ2-7, with 7 bases identical to TRBD2. The CDR3 sequence is 16 residues long. Trimming removed 0 bases from V and 7 bases from J; junction bases left unmatched: 13. Germline loops: CDR1 SGHRS, CDR2 YFSETQ. Looking up the rest from reference TRBV5-1 and TRBJ2-7 gives the full variable domain: KAGVTQTPRYLIKTRGQQVTLSCSPISGHRSVSWYQQTPGQGLQFLFEYFSETQRNKGNFPGRFSGRQFSNSRSEMNVSTLELGDSALYLCASSLAGGGKPWEQYFGPGTRLTVT.

This chain joins TRBV5-1 and TRBJ2-1, with D hard to call. CDR3 size: 12 residues. V gave up 4 bases and J gave up 8 bases, with 10 bases separating them. Germline V lookup: CDR1 SGHRS, CDR2 YFSETQ. Here the CDR3 DNA reads TGCGCCAGCAGCGGCCTTGGGTATGAGCAGTTCTTC. As protein: CASSGLGYEQFF.

This clone was picked up one time. The chain carries TRBV2 and TRBJ2-1; D gene uncertain. The ends were cut back, 4 bases at V and 6 bases at J, with 7 bases in the middle. The CDR3 loop spans 12 amino acids. The germline V gene encodes CDR1 SNHLY and CDR2 FYNNEI. In DNA form, the CDR3 reads TGTGCCAGCAGTGCCGACTTCAATGAGCAGTTCTTC. This translates into CASSADFNEQFF.

The chain combines TRBV11-1 with TRBJ2-3; unclear D gene. Trimming stripped 2 bases from V and 1 base from J, with 7 bases between. The CDR3 sequence is 14 residues long. Per germline, CDR1 SGHAT and CDR2 FQDESV (reference sequence). In nucleotides, the CDR3 is TGTGCCAGCAGCTTAAGCTTGGGCACAGATACGCAGTATTTT. Protein: CASSLSLGTDTQYF.

The chain links TRBV6-4 to TRBJ2-7; unclear D gene. Germline V gives CDR1 MRHNA, CDR2 SNTAGT. The V end lost 3 bases, the J end lost 0 bases, and 12 bases lay between the germline ends. CDR3 length: 15 residues. CDR3 loop: CASSDKWRTSYEQYF. CDR3 bases: TGTGCCAGCAGTGATAAATGGCGAACCTCCTACGAGCAGTACTTC.

The V gene is TRBV4-2, the J gene TRBJ2-7, with TRBD1 identical over 8 bases. The germline V gene has CDR1 LGHNA and CDR2 YNFKEQ. This CDR3 is built from 15 residues. J lost 0 bases, V lost 0 bases, and 1 base had no gene match. CDR3 nucleotide sequence: TGTGCCAGCAGCCAAGACGGACAGGGCTCCTACGAGCAGTACTTC. The encoded protein is CASSQDGQGSYEQYF.

This chain connects TRBV6-1 to TRBJ1-2; D unresolved. CDR1 and CDR2 (germline): MNHNS, SASEGT. This CDR3 comprises 15 residues. V was clipped by 7 bases and J by 0 bases, with 15 bases between them. In nucleotides, the CDR3 is TGTGCCAGCATCTTAGGTCCCGAAGCTAACTATGGCTACACCTTC. Translated, it gives CASILGPEANYGYTF.

This chain connects TRBV6-1 to TRBJ1-5, with 7 bases that match TRBD1. CDR3 length equals 14 residues. J was trimmed by 9 bases and V by 3 bases; bases with no gene match: 8. Germline CDR1 MNHNS, CDR2 SASEGT. CDR3 bases: TGTGCCAGCAGTGACGAACCCCGGACAGGGCCCCAGCATTTT. It encodes CASSDEPRTGPQHF.

The rearrangement joins TRBV12-5 to TRBJ2-2; 9 bases fit TRBD1. V shed 0 bases, J shed 5 bases, and the junction held 10 bases outside the gene matches. The CDR3 extends over 18 amino acids. CDR1 and CDR2 (germline): LGHNT, FRNRAP. The DNA for the CDR3 is TGTGCTAGTGGTTTGGTACGGACTAGACAGGGGGAAACCGGGGAGCTGTTTTTT. Translation gives CASGLVRTRQGETGELFF.

The V gene is TRBV7-2, the J gene TRBJ2-3, with 8 positions matching TRBD2. The CDR3 extends over 14 amino acids. V lost 2 bases and J lost 5; bases outside the gene matches: 3. Germline V gives CDR1 SGHTA, CDR2 FQGNSA. CDR3 protein: CASSLRLAGDTQYF. In nucleotides, the CDR3 is TGTGCCAGCAGCTTAAGGCTAGCGGGAGATACGCAGTATTTT.

The chain links TRBV10-3 to TRBJ2-3; 12 bases are a match to TRBD2. J gave up 5 bases and V 9 bases, and 6 bases lay outside the gene matches. CDR1 and CDR2 (germline): ENHRY, SYGVKD. The CDR3 contains 14 residues. In nucleotides, the CDR3 is TGTGCCATTCTAGCGGGGGGGCTTGAAGATACGCAGTATTTT. This codes for CAILAGGLEDTQYF.

This sequence joins TRBV15 and TRBJ2-2; D gene ambiguous. CDR3 size: 15 residues. Germline CDR1 reads LNHNV; CDR2 reads YYDKDF (reference sequence). V shed 1 base and J shed 0 bases, with 6 bases lying between them. The CDR3 loop is CATSRAVPNTGELFF. The CDR3 DNA follows: TGTGCCACCAGCAGAGCGGTTCCGAACACCGGGGAGCTGTTTTTT.

Only a few counts were recorded for this clone. The V call is TRBV1, the J call TRBJ2-1; the table's D call, TRBD2, was not checked against the DNA. TRBV1 is annotated as a pseudogene. The CDR3 extends over 15 amino acids. The CDR3 protein is CTSSQSGRAFNEQFF. CDR3 coding DNA: TGCACCAGCAGCCAGAGCGGGAGGGCCTTCAATGAGCAGTTCTTC.

The V gene is TRBV15, the J gene TRBJ2-2, with D possibly TRBD1 on 5 matching bases. V lost 1 base and J lost 8, with 11 bases in between. The CDR3 runs to 14 residues. Germline assignment: CDR1 LNHNV and CDR2 YYDKDF (reference sequence). CDR3 in amino acids: CATSRVSWTGELFF. Here the CDR3 DNA reads TGTGCCACCAGCAGAGTCAGTTGGACAGGGGAGCTGTTTTTT.

The gene calls are TRBV19 and TRBJ2-1; 11 nucleotides match TRBD2. This CDR3 region has 15 residues. J gave up 8 bases and V 4 bases, and 7 bases lay outside the gene matches. Germline V gene lookup returns CDR1 LNHDA and CDR2 SQIVND (reference sequence). The DNA for the CDR3 is TGTGCCAGTAGTAGCACTAGCGGGGGAAGGGATGAGCAGTTCTTC. Protein sequence: CASSSTSGGRDEQFF.

The chain couples TRBV13 to TRBJ2-2, with 10 bases identical to TRBD2. The length of the CDR3 is 16 residues. Per the germline V gene, CDR1 is PRHDT and CDR2 is FYEKMQ (reference sequence). Losses at the gene ends were 5 bases for V and 2 bases for J; bases not matched to a gene: 5. Written as DNA, the CDR3 is TGTGCCAGCAGCCCAAGGACTAGCGGAAACACCGGGGAGCTGTTTTTT. Translated: CASSPRTSGNTGELFF. Full variable domain (rest looked up from reference TRBV13 and TRBJ2-2): AAGVIQSPRHLIKEKRETATLKCYPIPRHDTVYWYQQGPGQDPQFLISFYEKMQSDKGSIPDRFSAQQFSDYHSELNMSSLELGDSALYFCASSPRTSGNTGELFFGEGSRLTVL.

This chain uses TRBV7-2 with TRBJ2-7; TRBD1 is a possible D gene (6 bases). The CDR3 extends over 18 amino acids. The germline V gene has CDR1 SGHTA and CDR2 FQGNSA. V lost 3 bases to trimming and J lost 1 base, with 22 bases between them. CDR3 nucleotides: TGTGCCAGCAGCTTCAGTCTTGCAGAGACAGGCCATTCCTACGAGCAGTACTTC. Its translation: CASSFSLAETGHSYEQYF.

This clone was counted a single time. The rearrangement links TRBV5-1 to TRBJ2-3; weak D call: TRBD1 (5 bases). This CDR3 comprises 15 residues. V was clipped by 9 bases and J by 5 bases, with 22 bases between them. Germline values: CDR1 SGHRS, CDR2 YFSETQ. Here the CDR3 reads CATSHSGSFGDTQYF. In nucleotides, the CDR3 is TGCGCCACATCACATTCAGGGTCTTTCGGAGATACGCAGTATTTT. The variable domain in full, with the rest retrieved from reference TRBV5-1 and TRBJ2-3, is KAGVTQTPRYLIKTRGQQVTLSCSPISGHRSVSWYQQTPGQGLQFLFEYFSETQRNKGNFPGRFSGRQFSNSRSEMNVSTLELGDSALYLCATSHSGSFGDTQYFGPGTRLTVL.

This rearrangement joins TRBV4-2 to TRBJ2-5; 8 bases are shared with TRBD2. V gave up 2 bases and J gave up 5 bases; unmatched junction bases: 10. Germline V gene lookup returns CDR1 LGHNA and CDR2 YNFKEQ. This CDR3 has 16 residues. CDR3 loop: CASSQPPGTSLETQYF. The CDR3, as DNA: TGTGCCAGCAGCCAACCTCCCGGGACTAGTCTCGAGACCCAGTACTTC.

CDR3 in amino acids: CASSVPRTGLNEKLFF. The DNA of the CDR3 is TGTGCCAGCAGTGTGCCTCGGACAGGGCTTAATGAAAAACTGTTTTTT. The chain is built from TRBV25-1 and TRBJ1-4; 8 nucleotides align to TRBD1. V dropped 4 bases and J dropped 4; count of bases not matched to a gene: 8. This CDR3 has 16 residues. Looked up from germline, CDR1 is MGHDK and CDR2 is SYGVNS.

The CDR3 DNA follows: TGTGCCACCAAACTAGCGGGGGTCCCTTATTACGAGCAGTACTTC. It translates to CATKLAGVPYYEQYF. The gene calls are TRBV10-3 and TRBJ2-7, with 11 positions matching TRBD2. Germline lookup yields CDR1 ENHRY and CDR2 SYGVKD. The ends lost 10 bases at V and 4 bases at J; junction bases unmatched: 12. The CDR3 is 15 amino acids.

The chain is built from TRBV6-5 and TRBJ1-1, with unresolved D. Looked up from germline, CDR1 is MNHEY and CDR2 is SVGAGI. Deletions cut 6 bases from V and 4 bases from J, with 12 bases between. The CDR3 spans 13 residues. CDR3 region: CASSPQLGTEAFF. CDR3 DNA: TGTGCCAGCAGCCCTCAGTTGGGCACTGAAGCTTTCTTT.

The V gene is TRBV5-6, the J gene TRBJ1-2, with 9 bases lining up with TRBD1. Germline V gene sequence: CDR1 SGHDT, CDR2 YYEEEE. The ends lost 1 base at V and 8 bases at J; junction bases unmatched: 6. There are 14 residues in the CDR3. DNA for the CDR3: TGTGCCAGCAGCTTGTTACAGGGGGCGGTAGGCTACACCTTC. Amino acids: CASSLLQGAVGYTF.

The chain carries TRBV4-1 and TRBJ2-1; D may be TRBD2 (6 bases). The CDR3 extends over 15 amino acids. Germline CDR1 MGHRA, CDR2 YSYEKL. V was trimmed by 4 bases and J by 2 bases, leaving 12 bases between them. CDR3 DNA: TGCGCCAGCAGCCCCTTAGCGGTCCCCTACAATGAGCAGTTCTTC. Its protein product is CASSPLAVPYNEQFF.

V usage is TRBV4-1 and J usage is TRBJ2-7, with 9 bases that match TRBD2. Trimming removed 0 bases from V and 4 bases from J; junction bases left unmatched: 13. Per germline, CDR1 MGHRA and CDR2 YSYEKL. The CDR3 sequence is 18 residues long. CDR3 residues: CASSQDIWAAGLAYEQYF. CDR3 DNA sequence: TGCGCCAGCAGCCAAGATATATGGGCAGCCGGACTAGCGTACGAGCAGTACTTC.

The CDR3 protein is CASTSARNYEQYF. The CDR3 coding sequence is TGTGCCAGCACCAGCGCGCGAAACTACGAGCAGTACTTC. V usage is TRBV6-6 and J usage is TRBJ2-7, with D uncertain. Germline V gives CDR1 MNHNY, CDR2 SVGAGI (reference sequence). Trimming stripped 7 bases from V and 3 bases from J, with 13 bases between. CDR3 length: 13 residues.